Below, 3 T cell receptor beta chains from the same sample are listed, as sequenced in a study of CD8+ T cells in alopecia areata (dated by TCRdb to the late 2010s). Library prep was done by the immunoSEQ multiplex PCR assay. RNA was extracted from all samples and reverse transcribed into cDNA, which served as template for TCR sequencing. Entries here come from immuneACCESS through TCRdb and include only in-frame sequences with V and J called. Some clones fail to appear in such tables; in the studies checked, an unresolved V gene covers under half of the shortfall, and the cause of the remainder is unknown. This sample has fewer than 110,000 clones in its table, and roughly 84% of those were observed once. Around a quarter of the sample goes to the ten largest clones. This specimen's time point label, per the study, means: roughly 24 weeks on oral tofacitinib. The treatment or condition label on this specimen signifies: oral pan-JAK inhibitor, 5-10 mg twice daily.

Sequencing was performed on CD8+ T cells sorted from blood, taken at week 24, from a patient treated with tofacitinib. These receptors all stem from a human donor with alopecia areata.

Only a few counts were recorded for this clone. V is TRBV5-5 and J is TRBJ1-2; 9 bases fit TRBD1. The length of the CDR3 is 14 residues. The V gene's germline CDR1 is SGHKS and CDR2 YYEKEE (reference sequence). The V and J ends lost 4 bases and 6 bases, in that order; junction bases with no gene match: 7. The CDR3 loop reads CASSIGTGSDGYTF. In DNA, the CDR3 is TGTGCCAGCAGCATAGGGACAGGGAGCGATGGCTACACCTTC.

The genes are TRBV27 and TRBJ2-7, with no clear D. From germline, CDR1 is MNHEY and CDR2 SMNVEV (reference sequence). Trimming took 8 bases from V and 2 from J, leaving 16 bases between them. The CDR3 is made up of 14 amino acids. The CDR3 DNA reads as TGTGCCAGCGGGCAGCCCTACTCCCCCTACGAGCAGTACTTC. Its protein product is CASGQPYSPYEQYF.

In this sample, this clone turned up once. The chain recombines TRBV7-9 with TRBJ2-3, with 14 bases that match TRBD2. Per the germline V gene, CDR1 is SEHNR and CDR2 is FQNEAQ (reference sequence). This CDR3 spans 17 amino acids. V shed 4 bases and J 3 bases; nucleotides not matched to a gene: 6. CDR3 nucleotides: TGTGCCAGCAGCTCCGGGACTAGCGGGGGCCTGACAGATACGCAGTATTTT. Translated: CASSSGTSGGLTDTQYF.